This section outlines one T cell receptor beta chain sequence together with its context. This CDR3 has 15 amino acids. V lost 6 bases, J lost 2 bases, and 7 bases stayed unmatched. Germline V gives CDR1 SNHLY, CDR2 FYNNEI. This record belongs to a study of blood T cell repertoires in COVID-19. Authors' analysis steps: Estimated nucleated cell counts came from reference gene primer amplification. The table came from immunoSEQ multiplex PCR; TCRdb's copy has only in-frame clones and leaves some out. That table supplies the V and J calls and clone size; D and trimming were determined from the DNA. The table has under 200,000 clones, around nine tenths seen once.

The chain joins TRBV2 to TRBJ2-1; 7 bases are shared with TRBD1. The material sequenced was peripheral blood. This TCR derives from a woman in her sixties or seventies with COVID-19, enrolled during active disease. The DNA of the CDR3 is TGTGCCAGCAGAGCCGACAGGGAAGCCTACAATGAGCAGTTCTTC. Translation gives CASRADREAYNEQFF.